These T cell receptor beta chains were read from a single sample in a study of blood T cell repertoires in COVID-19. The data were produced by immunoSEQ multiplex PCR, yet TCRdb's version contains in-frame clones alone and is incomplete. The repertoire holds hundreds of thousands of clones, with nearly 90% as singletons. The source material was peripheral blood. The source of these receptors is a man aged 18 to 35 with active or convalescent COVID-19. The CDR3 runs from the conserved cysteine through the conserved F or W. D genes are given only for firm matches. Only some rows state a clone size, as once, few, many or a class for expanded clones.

CDR3nt: TGTGCCAGCAGCCAAGGGGGGGGGATTGGTAATGAAAAACTGTTTTTT
CDR3aa: CASSQGGGIGNEKLFF
abundance: NA
len: 16
d_gene: NA
j_gene: TRBJ1-4
v_gene: TRBV7-2

CDR3nt: TGTGCCAGCAGATCCGGGGTGGGACAGTCTATCTACGAGCAGTACTTC
CDR3aa: CASRSGVGQSIYEQYF
abundance: NA
len: 16
d_gene: TRBD1
j_gene: TRBJ2-7
v_gene: TRBV5-4

CDR3nt: TGTGCCAGCAGCGCCTCGACGGACTCTTACACTGAAGCTTTCTTT
CDR3aa: CASSASTDSYTEAFF
abundance: NA
len: 15
d_gene: NA
j_gene: TRBJ1-1
v_gene: TRBV9

CDR3nt: TGTGCCAGCAGCTTATCGGGGTATAGCAATCAGCCCCAGCATTTT
CDR3aa: CASSLSGYSNQPQHF
abundance: NA
len: 15
d_gene: NA
j_gene: TRBJ1-5
v_gene: TRBV7-2

CDR3nt: TGTGCCAGCAGGCCTACAGGGAACTATGGCTACACCTTC
CDR3aa: CASRPTGNYGYTF
abundance: NA
len: 13
d_gene: NA
j_gene: TRBJ1-2
v_gene: TRBV6-5

CDR3nt: TGTGCCAGCAGCGTAGCCCCTGAGGGGAACACTGAAGCTTTCTTT
CDR3aa: CASSVAPEGNTEAFF
abundance: NA
len: 15
d_gene: NA
j_gene: TRBJ1-1
v_gene: TRBV9

CDR3nt: TGTGCCAGCAGCTTAGGTTTCGGGTCGATGGGTGCCGACGAGCAGTACTTC
CDR3aa: CASSLGFGSMGADEQYF
abundance: once
len: 17
d_gene: NA
j_gene: TRBJ2-7
v_gene: TRBV7-6

CDR3nt: TGTGCCAGCTCAGGGGAGGTGGGGGCCAACGTCCTGACTTTC
CDR3aa: CASSGEVGANVLTF
abundance: NA
len: 14
d_gene: NA
j_gene: TRBJ2-6
v_gene: TRBV18

CDR3nt: TGTGCCAGCAGGGAGGGGAACACCGGGGAGCTGTTTTTT
CDR3aa: CASREGNTGELFF
abundance: once
len: 13
d_gene: NA
j_gene: TRBJ2-2
v_gene: TRBV6-5

CDR3nt: TGCAGCGTTGACCACCCGACACGAAAAGAGACCCAGTACTTC
CDR3aa: CSVDHPTRKETQYF
abundance: NA
len: 14
d_gene: NA
j_gene: TRBJ2-5
v_gene: TRBV29-1

CDR3nt: TGTGCCAGCAGCTTCACCCGGGACAGGGGGTTCGGTGAGCAGTTCTTC
CDR3aa: CASSFTRDRGFGEQFF
abundance: NA
len: 16
d_gene: TRBD1
j_gene: TRBJ2-1
v_gene: TRBV7-2

CDR3nt: TGTGCCAGCAGCTACGGCGGATACAATGAGCAGTTCTTC
CDR3aa: CASSYGGYNEQFF
abundance: once
len: 13
d_gene: NA
j_gene: TRBJ2-1
v_gene: TRBV3-1/TRBV3-2

CDR3nt: TGTGCCAGCAGTTTTCAGGGGTCAGGTTCACCCCTCCACTTT
CDR3aa: CASSFQGSGSPLHF
abundance: once
len: 14
d_gene: NA
j_gene: TRBJ1-6
v_gene: TRBV6-2/TRBV6-3

CDR3nt: TGTGCCAGTAGTATTGGGGCGGGGTTCAATGAGCAGTTCTTC
CDR3aa: CASSIGAGFNEQFF
abundance: NA
len: 14
d_gene: NA
j_gene: TRBJ2-1
v_gene: TRBV19

CDR3nt: TGCGCCAGCAGCCAAGCTTCTCAGGGTACTTATGGCTACACCTTC
CDR3aa: CASSQASQGTYGYTF
abundance: NA
len: 15
d_gene: NA
j_gene: TRBJ1-2
v_gene: TRBV4-3

CDR3nt: TGTGCCAGCAGCTTAGCCGGACAGGGGACCTTTGAGGAAAAACTGTTTTTT
CDR3aa: CASSLAGQGTFEEKLFF
abundance: NA
len: 17
d_gene: TRBD1
j_gene: TRBJ1-4
v_gene: TRBV7-8

CDR3nt: TGTGCCAGCTCAGCTACCGGGACAGGGGTCTATGGCTACACCTTC
CDR3aa: CASSATGTGVYGYTF
abundance: NA
len: 15
d_gene: TRBD1
j_gene: TRBJ1-2
v_gene: TRBV18

CDR3nt: TGTGCCAGCAGTTTTACTATGTACCAAGAGACCCAGTACTTC
CDR3aa: CASSFTMYQETQYF
abundance: NA
len: 14
d_gene: NA
j_gene: TRBJ2-5
v_gene: TRBV7-2

CDR3nt: TGTGCCTGGAGTGGGACAGGAATCTATGGCTACACCTTC
CDR3aa: CAWSGTGIYGYTF
abundance: once
len: 13
d_gene: TRBD1
j_gene: TRBJ1-2
v_gene: TRBV30

CDR3nt: TGTGCCAGCAGCTTGGGACAGGGAAGATCCACTGAAGCTTTCTTT
CDR3aa: CASSLGQGRSTEAFF
abundance: NA
len: 15
d_gene: TRBD1
j_gene: TRBJ1-1
v_gene: TRBV5-8

CDR3nt: TGTGCCAGCAGACCTGACAGGGGGATAGAGACCCAGTACTTC
CDR3aa: CASRPDRGIETQYF
abundance: NA
len: 14
d_gene: NA
j_gene: TRBJ2-5
v_gene: TRBV21-1

CDR3nt: TGCGCCAGCAGCTTGGGGACAGGGTATCCGGGTCCCGATACGCAGTATTTT
CDR3aa: CASSLGTGYPGPDTQYF
abundance: NA
len: 17
d_gene: TRBD1
j_gene: TRBJ2-3
v_gene: TRBV5-1

CDR3nt: TGCAGCGTTGATGAATTTCGCGGGCCAGGGGGCACTGAAGCTTTCTTT
CDR3aa: CSVDEFRGPGGTEAFF
abundance: NA
len: 16
d_gene: TRBD1
j_gene: TRBJ1-1
v_gene: TRBV29-1

CDR3nt: TGCGCCAGCAGCCAAGATCACGGGGGAGGCTACACCTTC
CDR3aa: CASSQDHGGGYTF
abundance: NA
len: 13
d_gene: NA
j_gene: TRBJ1-2
v_gene: TRBV4-3

CDR3nt: TGTGCCAGCAGCCCTCATCACTCGGGTAAATATGGCTACACCTTC
CDR3aa: CASSPHHSGKYGYTF
abundance: NA
len: 15
d_gene: NA
j_gene: TRBJ1-2
v_gene: TRBV21-1

CDR3nt: TGCGCCAGCAGCCCCACAGGGTGGTCCTACAATGAGCAGTTCTTC
CDR3aa: CASSPTGWSYNEQFF
abundance: once
len: 15
d_gene: NA
j_gene: TRBJ2-1
v_gene: TRBV5-1

CDR3nt: TGTGCCAGTAGTATCGGGACAGGGCCCACCAAAAACATTCAGTACTTC
CDR3aa: CASSIGTGPTKNIQYF
abundance: NA
len: 16
d_gene: TRBD1
j_gene: TRBJ2-4
v_gene: TRBV19

CDR3nt: TGTGCCAGCAGCCCCCAGGGGGGATATGGAAACACCATATATTTT
CDR3aa: CASSPQGGYGNTIYF
abundance: NA
len: 15
d_gene: TRBD1
j_gene: TRBJ1-3
v_gene: TRBV11-2

CDR3nt: TGCGCCAGCAGCCAAGATCTTTTCAATCAGCCCCAGCATTTT
CDR3aa: CASSQDLFNQPQHF
abundance: NA
len: 14
d_gene: NA
j_gene: TRBJ1-5
v_gene: TRBV4-3

CDR3nt: TGCGCCAGCAGCGAATCGGACTCTTACACTGAAGCTTTCTTT
CDR3aa: CASSESDSYTEAFF
abundance: once
len: 14
d_gene: NA
j_gene: TRBJ1-1
v_gene: TRBV5-1

CDR3nt: TGTGCCAGCAGCCTGGGGACAGGGGGAGCGGCTCGGAATTCACCCCTCCACTTT
CDR3aa: CASSLGTGGAARNSPLHF
abundance: few
len: 18
d_gene: TRBD1
j_gene: TRBJ1-6
v_gene: TRBV11-2

CDR3nt: TGTGCCAGCAGTTACAGGGCAGGGTACCGTCAGCCCCAGCATTTT
CDR3aa: CASSYRAGYRQPQHF
abundance: NA
len: 15
d_gene: NA
j_gene: TRBJ1-5
v_gene: TRBV6-5

CDR3nt: TGTGCCAGCAGCTTGACAGGGCTCAACTATGGCTACACCTTC
CDR3aa: CASSLTGLNYGYTF
abundance: once
len: 14
d_gene: NA
j_gene: TRBJ1-2
v_gene: TRBV5-5

CDR3nt: TGCAGCGTCGTCACGCCCAGAAGCTCCTACAATGAGCAGTTCTTC
CDR3aa: CSVVTPRSSYNEQFF
abundance: NA
len: 15
d_gene: NA
j_gene: TRBJ2-1
v_gene: TRBV29-1

CDR3nt: TGTGCCAGCAGTCTCGAGGGGGCTGGGGCCAACGTCCTGACTTTC
CDR3aa: CASSLEGAGANVLTF
abundance: NA
len: 15
d_gene: NA
j_gene: TRBJ2-6
v_gene: TRBV2

CDR3nt: TGTGCCAGCTCCTCTTACAGGGGGAACTATGGCTACACCTTC
CDR3aa: CASSSYRGNYGYTF
abundance: NA
len: 14
d_gene: TRBD1
j_gene: TRBJ1-2
v_gene: TRBV13

CDR3nt: TGCGCCAGCAGCCAGGGACAGGTCAATGAAAAACTGTTTTTT
CDR3aa: CASSQGQVNEKLFF
abundance: NA
len: 14
d_gene: TRBD1
j_gene: TRBJ1-4
v_gene: TRBV4-3

CDR3nt: TGTGCCAGCAGCCAGGTGACCGGGACAGGGGTGGTAGGGGACACTGAAGCTTTCTTT
CDR3aa: CASSQVTGTGVVGDTEAFF
abundance: NA
len: 19
d_gene: TRBD1
j_gene: TRBJ1-1
v_gene: TRBV4-2

CDR3nt: TGTGCCAGCAGTCGGGGCAATGAGCAGTTCTTC
CDR3aa: CASSRGNEQFF
abundance: NA
len: 11
d_gene: NA
j_gene: TRBJ2-1
v_gene: TRBV27

CDR3nt: TGTGCCAGTAGTCCCAGGGTTCAAGAGACCCAGTACTTC
CDR3aa: CASSPRVQETQYF
abundance: once
len: 13
d_gene: NA
j_gene: TRBJ2-5
v_gene: TRBV19

CDR3nt: TGTGCCAGATGGGGTAGCGGCCACGAGCAGTACTTC
CDR3aa: CARWGSGHEQYF
abundance: NA
len: 12
d_gene: NA
j_gene: TRBJ2-7
v_gene: TRBV27

CDR3nt: TGTGCCAGCACCCAATTTGGGGGGTCTGAAGCTTTCTTT
CDR3aa: CASTQFGGSEAFF
abundance: few
len: 13
d_gene: NA
j_gene: TRBJ1-1
v_gene: TRBV6-6

CDR3nt: TGTGCCATCAGTGACCTTTCGGAGAGCTCCTACAATGAGCAGTTCTTC
CDR3aa: CAISDLSESSYNEQFF
abundance: NA
len: 16
d_gene: NA
j_gene: TRBJ2-1
v_gene: TRBV10-3

CDR3nt: TGTGCCAGCAGCTCGTCGGGACAGACTAACAATGAGCAGTTCTTC
CDR3aa: CASSSSGQTNNEQFF
abundance: NA
len: 15
d_gene: TRBD1
j_gene: TRBJ2-1
v_gene: TRBV5-6

CDR3nt: TGCGCCAGCAGCTTCGAGGCAAATTCACCCCTCCACTTT
CDR3aa: CASSFEANSPLHF
abundance: NA
len: 13
d_gene: NA
j_gene: TRBJ1-6
v_gene: TRBV5-1

CDR3nt: TGCGCCAGCAGCCAAGAAAATAGGGGCCACGAGCAGTACTTC
CDR3aa: CASSQENRGHEQYF
abundance: NA
len: 14
d_gene: NA
j_gene: TRBJ2-7
v_gene: TRBV4-3

CDR3nt: TGTGCCTGGAGGTGGGGCGGGGGGACCAAAAACATTCAGTACTTC
CDR3aa: CAWRWGGGTKNIQYF
abundance: NA
len: 15
d_gene: TRBD2
j_gene: TRBJ2-4
v_gene: TRBV30

CDR3nt: TGTGCCAGCAGCCCGCGGGGGCCTACCTACGAGCAGTACTTC
CDR3aa: CASSPRGPTYEQYF
abundance: NA
len: 14
d_gene: NA
j_gene: TRBJ2-7
v_gene: TRBV9